This note documents a single T cell receptor beta chain sequence. Its target is unknown. Only in-frame clones appear in the TCRdb table, and some are missing; sequencing was by immunoSEQ multiplex PCR. Among 55,000 to 80,000 clones listed, about 89% were seen once. The cohort excluded patients with autoimmune disease history or systemic immunosuppression. These data belong to a study of OX40 agonist ivuxolimab in advanced cancers. Study outcomes and limitations: Circulating CD4+ and CD8+ T cells showed clonal expansion by week 6 at 0.1 to 3.0 mg/kg.

J was trimmed by 10 bases and V by 4 bases; bases with no gene match: 12. CDR3 size: 15 residues. Germline V CDR1 and CDR2: SGHTA, FQGNSA. Sequencing used CD4+ or CD8+ T cells sorted from blood, obtained in a trial of the OX40 agonist ivuxolimab. J is TRBJ2-5 and V is TRBV7-2, with 10 bases identical to TRBD1. The TCR was taken from an adult with an advanced solid tumor such as melanoma, head and neck, liver or kidney cancer. The CDR3: CASSWAGQGNGDQYF. DNA of the CDR3: TGTGCCAGCAGCTGGGCGGGACAGGGGAACGGGGACCAGTACTTC.